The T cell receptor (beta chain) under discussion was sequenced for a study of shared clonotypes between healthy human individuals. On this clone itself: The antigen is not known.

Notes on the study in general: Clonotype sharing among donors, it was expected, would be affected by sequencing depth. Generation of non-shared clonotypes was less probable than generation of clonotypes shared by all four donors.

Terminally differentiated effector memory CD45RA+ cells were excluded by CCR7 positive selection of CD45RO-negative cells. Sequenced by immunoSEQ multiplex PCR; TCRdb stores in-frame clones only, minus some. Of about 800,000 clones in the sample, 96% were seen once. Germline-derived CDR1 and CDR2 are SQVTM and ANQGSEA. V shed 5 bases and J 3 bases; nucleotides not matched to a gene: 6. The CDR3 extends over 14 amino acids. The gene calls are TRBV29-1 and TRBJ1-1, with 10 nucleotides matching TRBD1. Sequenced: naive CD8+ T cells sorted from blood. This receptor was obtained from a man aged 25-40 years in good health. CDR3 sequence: CSVYRDRGDTEAFF. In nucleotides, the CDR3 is TGCAGCGTTTACCGGGACAGGGGAGACACTGAAGCTTTCTTT.